The 4 T cell receptor beta chains presented below share a single source sample, sequenced in a study of blood T cell repertoires in COVID-19 (dated by TCRdb to about 2020). To prepare the library, the immunoSEQ multiplex PCR assay was applied. TCRdb provides this immuneACCESS table in a form limited to in-frame rearrangements. Some clones are lacking; in checked studies, under half of them reflect an unresolved V gene, and why the rest are absent is not known. The sample table records tens of thousands of clones; roughly 90% of these occur just once. The ten largest clonotypes hold around a quarter of the sample. Sequencing was carried out using peripheral blood. The receptors originated from a woman older than 75 with acute or convalescent COVID-19.

J is TRBJ1-2 and V is TRBV6-5, with 10 bases fitting TRBD1. Germline V lookup: CDR1 MNHEY, CDR2 SVGAGI. J gave up 3 bases and V 4 bases, and 8 bases lay outside the gene matches. CDR3 length: 16 amino acids. CDR3: CASSSRDRGEHYGYTF. The CDR3 nucleotides read TGTGCCAGCAGTTCCCGGGACAGGGGTGAACACTATGGCTACACCTTC.

The rearrangement uses TRBV9 and TRBJ1-3, with TRBD1 matching over 11 bases. CDR1 and CDR2 from the germline V gene are SGDLS and YYNGEE. CDR3 length equals 14 residues. With 3 bases clipped from V and 7 bases from J, the junction kept 3 bases outside the gene matches. CDR3 sequence (DNA): TGTGCCAGCAGCGCCGGGACAGGGGGTAACACCATATATTTT. It translates to CASSAGTGGNTIYF.

The CDR3 DNA reads TGTGCCATCAGTGACACCCGGGACATCGAGGACACCATATATTTT. Protein sequence: CAISDTRDIEDTIYF. J is TRBJ1-3 and V is TRBV10-3; D is perhaps TRBD1 (6 bases). V gave up 3 bases and J gave up 8 bases, with 17 bases separating them. Germline values: CDR1 ENHRY, CDR2 SYGVKD. The CDR3 length is 15 residues.

This chain uses TRBV11-2 with TRBJ1-2; TRBD1 agrees at 7 bases. Looked up from germline, CDR1 is SGHAT and CDR2 is FQNNGV. The CDR3 loop spans 16 amino acids. V trimming: 1 base; J trimming: 8 bases; junction bases outside the gene matches: 13. The CDR3 coding sequence is TGTGCCAGCAGCTTAGGGGGTAACAGGGGAACTAGAGGCTACACCTTC. Protein sequence: CASSLGGNRGTRGYTF. Full variable domain (missing parts from reference TRBV11-2 and TRBJ1-2): EAGVAQSPRYKIIEKRQSVAFWCNPISGHATLYWYQQILGQGPKLLIQFQNNGVVDDSQLPKDRFSAERLKGVDSTLKIQPAKLEDSAVYLCASSLGGNRGTRGYTFGSGTRLTVV.